This T cell receptor (beta chain) emerged from a study of blood T cells in healthy people across ages (dated by TCRdb to the mid-2010s). For context, the study as a whole: In model experiments, template switching captured about one uniquely barcoded TCR beta cDNA molecule for every two T cells. For two donors (one aged 18 to 30 and one aged 80 or older), the study analyzed two additional independent replicas of 1 million unique cDNA reads from the same blood draw. Using deep sequencing normalized with unique cDNA molecular identifiers, the study measured how TCR beta repertoire diversity changes with age. The donors were split into four age groups: young (average roughly 15 years), middle-aged (nearly 40), aged (about 62) and long-lived (roughly 80). Paper-wide results and their limitations: A strong correlation was found between observed TCR beta diversity and the percentage of naive T cells measured by flow cytometry. Because the CMV infection status of the donors was unknown, age-related changes in expanded clonotypes may potentially have been confounded. Compared with the aged group, the long-lived group had more naive CD4+ T cells, fewer expanded clones and increased TCR diversity, suggesting age selection. Observed TCR beta diversity per million T cells fell roughly linearly with age, and a significant reduction was already apparent by age around 39. Estimates of total diversity based on one million sequenced T cells were considered lower bounds and underestimates. Bulk unsorted PBMC profiling prevented conclusive comparison of naive and antigen-experienced compartments.

The library was made by 5' RACE. TCRdb lists the instrument as Illumina HiSeq 2500. A second roughly 6 to 12 cycle PCR used a sample-barcoded 5' primer and a J-beta primer mix. A unique molecular identifier was introduced onto each TCR beta cDNA molecule by a template-switch 5' adaptor carrying 12 random nucleotides. At least 2.5 million CDR3-containing paired-end reads were obtained from each sample. The Mint cDNA synthesis kit, primed by a TRBC-specific oligonucleotide, was used to synthesize first-strand cDNA from all RNA. Following uracil-DNA glycosylase treatment, all cDNA underwent a first 18-cycle PCR with the universal primers M1SS and BC2_uni_R. In the authors' own workflow: For normalization, 1 million high-quality reads, each with a distinct molecular identifier, were randomly selected from each sample. Instead of being binned into consensus sequences, reads with shared molecular identifiers were discarded. MiTCR, set to a Q25 quality threshold and the strictest error-elimination algorithm, was used for CDR3 identification, clonotype clustering and error correction. A nonparametric unseen species model with Euler transformation was used to estimate a lower bound on total TCR beta diversity. TCRdb reprocessed the public reads (quality trimming at Q25 with fastp, clone calling with MiXCR) and kept in-frame beta chains. Each CDR3 protein gets just one entry, which takes the most common genes and DNA from the rows behind it. These V and J calls derive from TCRdb rather than the authors' analysis. The sample yields around 990,000 distinct CDR3 sequences; almost 25% were counted once. 0.65% to 0.75% of the sample goes to the ten largest clones.

The donors were about 40 Caucasian individuals from Russia, aged roughly 6 to 90 years, who were systemically healthy. Each donor gave 8 to 10 milliliters of peripheral blood, collected into EDTA-treated Vacutainer tubes. PBMCs were isolated by Ficoll-Paque density-gradient centrifugation, with at least 7 million obtained per sample. Trizol reagent was used to extract total RNA from the PBMCs, yielding at least 5 micrograms per sample. For every donor, an aliquot of PBMCs went through flow cytometry to measure the percentages of naive CD45RAhigh/CD27high T cells. Including cysteine and phenylalanine, the CDR3 has 16 amino acids. Of the read, only the CDR3 DNA is kept; its 48 bases are in frame from base 1. Trimming costs V 1 base and J 5 bases, and their ends lie 17 bases apart. The germline V gene encodes CDR1 MGHRA and CDR2 YSYEKL. A word on this clonotype: Its antigen specificity is not known. Base quality data are lacking; no much larger clone is found one base away.

These same records also appear under a second study, on T cells of mothers and their children. The second source states: The donors were nine systemically healthy Caucasian individuals, made up of three mothers and their six children. cDNA synthesis consumed the entire amount of extracted RNA, loaded at about 1.6 ug RNA in each 15 ul reaction. Sample barcodes and 2-4 random nucleotides were added via the M1S primer in the second PCR. Each mother yielded over 9 million TCR beta CDR3 reads and each child 2.5 million to 3 million reads. Thymic selection similarly shapes TCR recombination output in related and unrelated pairs, with minor effect from inherited differences. Normalized repertoire overlap was always found to be slightly, but never significantly, higher in related mother-child pairs than in unrelated mother-child pairs. With a sensitivity of approximately 100 clones per million clonotypes, no persistent microchimeric T cell clones were detected. In the study, deep NGS was used to compare the TCR beta repertoires of mothers and children, and features distinguishing related mother-child pairs from unrelated individuals were sought. The mean age was 40 +/- 4 years for the mothers and around 10 +/- 4 years for the children. After adapters were ligated using NEBNext reagents, the libraries underwent 100+100 nt paired-end sequencing on an Illumina HiSeq 2000. To prevent cross-contamination, the mother and child libraries were prepared a month apart and were sequenced in separate runs. Between about 500,000 and 2,100,000 distinct TCR beta clonotypes were identified per donor. Naive TCR beta clonotypes were estimated from low-frequency clonotypes matched to each donor's FACS-determined naive share, without sorting.

The chain was built from TRBV4-1 and TRBJ2-5; the D gene is possibly TRBD1 or TRBD2, with 6 bases matching each. The receptor was derived from a girl aged 2-10 years in good health. Material: blood. The nucleotide sequence is TGCGCCAGCAGCCAAGGGGGGGCTGTCCCGGTCGAGACCCAGTACTTC. The translation is CASSQGGAVPVETQYF.